The clone carrying this T cell receptor (beta chain) was recorded many times. Its target is not known. A second PCR of 7 to 11 cycles used a sample-barcoded 5' primer and a J-beta primer mix. Per sample, CDR3-containing paired-end reads numbered at least 2.5 million. TCRdb processed the 5' RACE reads anew with MiXCR; each CDR3 protein has one entry. The data show 710,000 or so distinct CDR3 sequences, with approximately 21% seen just once and about 22% held by the top ten. This specimen belongs to a study of blood T cells in healthy people across ages. The CDR3 consists of 15 residues. Germline values: CDR1 MNHEY, CDR2 SVGEGT. After removal of 5 bases from V and 8 bases from J, the junction contained 10 bases not matched to a gene. Findings and caveats of the study: Compared with aged donors, long-lived donors showed fewer expanded clones, suggesting selection. TCR beta diversity correlated strongly with naive T cell percentage.

This chain links TRBV6-2 or TRBV6-3 with TRBJ1-2, with 11 bases identical to TRBD1. The receptor was derived from a man aged 70 or older in good health. Sequencing was carried out using blood. The CDR3 DNA reads TGTGCCAGCAGTCAAGCCGGACAGGGGGCGCCGGGCTACACCTTC. Translation: CASSQAGQGAPGYTF.